This T cell receptor (beta chain) was identified during a study of T cells after yellow fever vaccination (dated by TCRdb to the late 2010s). Concerning the study at large: The SMART-Seq v4 Ultra Low Input RNA kit was used to prepare libraries from fractions with low cell numbers. Blood samples were taken at several timepoints before and after primary and secondary immunization, and bulk PBMC replicates and cell subsets were isolated. Bulk TCR alpha and beta repertoires were sequenced longitudinally to track T-cell clones before and after primary and booster YFV17D yellow fever vaccination. Two healthy male donors, one aged 18 to 30 and one aged 30 to 40 years, made up the cohort. On the study overall, not on this receptor specifically: A small fraction of clonotypes showed up in both the CD4 and CD8 compartments, probably as a result of convergent recombination. The study included only two donors, which limits how far the findings can be generalized. Computational filtering was needed because FACS-sorted repertoires could contain abundant contaminating clonotypes from the bulk population. Most clones expanded after primary vaccination (almost 97% of CD4 and 70% to 90% of CD8) were re-detected after the booster, suggesting that broad memory maintenance occurred. Compared with the primary T-cell response, the secondary T-cell response was faster but weaker, reaching its peak on day 5 rather than on day 15.

Cut back by 3 bases and 2 bases, the V and J ends lie 8 bases apart. Looking up the germline V gene yields CDR1 MGHRA and CDR2 YSYEKL. There are 13 amino acids in the CDR3, from cysteine to phenylalanine inclusive. The CDR3 DNA has 39 bases and is translated from base 1. TCR cDNA was synthesized by 5'RACE template switching, which introduced a universal primer site and unique molecular identifiers. cDNA synthesis was primed from both the TCR alpha and TCR beta constant segments. Library amplification involved two PCR steps, and the second step added sample barcodes and sequencing adapters. Sequencing of libraries was done on Illumina HiSeq 2500 (2x100 bp) or NovaSeq (2x150 bp). From the authors' description of their analysis: MIGEC handled demultiplexing of reads and collapsing into UMI consensus sequences, while MiXCR performed V(D)J alignment. Vaccine-responding clonotypes were defined with edgeR using replicate PBMC samples, requiring FDR below 0.01 and a log2 fold change above 5 up to day 15. Each bulk clonotype received a CD4 or CD8 identity based on whether the sequenced CD4 or CD8 repertoire contained that clonotype at higher abundance. The public reads were quality trimmed at Q25 with fastp and then assembled into clones with MiXCR by TCRdb, keeping productive beta chains. Rows merge per CDR3 protein into single entries with the most common DNA and genes. The V and J calls were not made by the authors but by TCRdb's processing. The sample contains 500,000 to 650,000 distinct CDR3 sequences, about a sixth of them found a single time. The ten largest account for 15% to 20% of the sample.

This clonotype was seen more than once but under ten times. Its binding antigen is unknown. No much larger clonotype is one base removed from it; base qualities were not supplied. The sample's treatment or condition, from its label and the paper: live attenuated yellow fever vaccine strain. At each blood-draw timepoint, two biological replicates of bulk PBMCs were obtained. A standard Ficoll-Paque protocol was used to isolate PBMCs from peripheral blood. TriZol was used to extract RNA from bulk PBMCs, CD4 and CD8 fractions, and dextramer-positive and dextramer-negative fractions. The chain links TRBV4-1 with TRBJ2-7, with the identity of the D gene unclear. The sample consisted of PBMCs, taken about 5 days after the first yellow fever vaccination. This TCR came from a man between 18 and 29 years old who received the YFV17D yellow fever vaccine. The CDR3: CASSHDLTYEQYF. The bases are TGCGCCAGCAGCCATGACCTCACCTACGAGCAGTACTTC.